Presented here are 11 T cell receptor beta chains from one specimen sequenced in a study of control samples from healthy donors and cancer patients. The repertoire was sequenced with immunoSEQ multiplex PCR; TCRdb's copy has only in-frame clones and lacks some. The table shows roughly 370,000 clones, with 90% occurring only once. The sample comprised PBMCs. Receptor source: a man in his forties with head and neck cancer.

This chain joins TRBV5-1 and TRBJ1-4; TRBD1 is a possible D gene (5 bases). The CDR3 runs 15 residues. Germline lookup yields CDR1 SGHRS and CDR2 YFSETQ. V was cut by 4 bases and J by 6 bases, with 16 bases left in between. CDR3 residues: CASSPGGDGYEKLFF. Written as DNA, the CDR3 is TGCGCCAGCAGCCCCGGAGGGGACGGATATGAAAAACTGTTTTTT.

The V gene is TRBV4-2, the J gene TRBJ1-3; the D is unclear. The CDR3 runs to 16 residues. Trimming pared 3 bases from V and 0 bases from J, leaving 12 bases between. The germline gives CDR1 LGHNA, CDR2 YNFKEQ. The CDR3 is CASSHAGSNSGNTIYF. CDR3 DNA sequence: TGTGCCAGCAGCCACGCGGGGTCCAACTCTGGAAACACCATATATTTT.

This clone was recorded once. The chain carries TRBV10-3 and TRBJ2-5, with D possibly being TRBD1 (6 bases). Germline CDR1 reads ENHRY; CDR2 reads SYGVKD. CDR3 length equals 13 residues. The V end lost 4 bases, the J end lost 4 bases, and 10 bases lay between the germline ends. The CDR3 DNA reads TGTGCCATCAGTGTCATGGACAGAGAGACCCAGTACTTC. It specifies CAISVMDRETQYF.

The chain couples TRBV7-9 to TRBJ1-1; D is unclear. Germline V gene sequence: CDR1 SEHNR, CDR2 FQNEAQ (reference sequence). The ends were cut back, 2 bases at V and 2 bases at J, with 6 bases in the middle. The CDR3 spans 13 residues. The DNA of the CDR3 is TGTGCCAGCAGCTTACAGGAAAACACTGAAGCTTTCTTT. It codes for CASSLQENTEAFF.

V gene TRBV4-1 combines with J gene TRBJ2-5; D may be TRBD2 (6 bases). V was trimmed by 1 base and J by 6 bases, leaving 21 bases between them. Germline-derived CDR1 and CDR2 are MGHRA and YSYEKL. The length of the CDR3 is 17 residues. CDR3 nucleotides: TGCGCCAGCAGCCAAGCTGGGGGTCGGGGGTTGTCAAAGACCCAGTACTTC. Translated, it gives CASSQAGGRGLSKTQYF.

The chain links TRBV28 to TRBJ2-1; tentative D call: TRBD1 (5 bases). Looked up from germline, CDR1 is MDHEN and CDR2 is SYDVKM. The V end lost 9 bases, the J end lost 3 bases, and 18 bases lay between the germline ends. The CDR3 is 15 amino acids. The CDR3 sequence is CASRKRSGHYNEQFF. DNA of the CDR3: TGTGCCAGTCGTAAGAGATCCGGACACTACAATGAGCAGTTCTTC.

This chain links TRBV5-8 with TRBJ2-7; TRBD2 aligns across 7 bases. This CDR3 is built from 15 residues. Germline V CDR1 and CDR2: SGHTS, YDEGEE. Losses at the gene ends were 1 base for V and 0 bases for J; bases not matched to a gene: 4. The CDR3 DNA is TGTGCCAGCAGCTTGTGGGGCGGGAGCTCCTACGAGCAGTACTTC. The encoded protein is CASSLWGGSSYEQYF. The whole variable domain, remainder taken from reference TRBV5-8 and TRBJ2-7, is EAGVTQSPTHLIKTRGQQATLRCSPISGHTSVYWYQQALGLGLQFLLWYDEGEERNRGNFPPRFSGRQFPNYSSELNVNALELEDSALYLCASSLWGGSSYEQYFGPGTRLTVT.

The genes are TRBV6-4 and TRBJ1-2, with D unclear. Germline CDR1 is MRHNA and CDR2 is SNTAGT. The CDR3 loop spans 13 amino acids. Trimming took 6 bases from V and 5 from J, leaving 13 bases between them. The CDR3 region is CASSPTQGYGYTF. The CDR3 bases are TGTGCCAGCAGCCCAACCCAAGGTTATGGCTACACCTTC.

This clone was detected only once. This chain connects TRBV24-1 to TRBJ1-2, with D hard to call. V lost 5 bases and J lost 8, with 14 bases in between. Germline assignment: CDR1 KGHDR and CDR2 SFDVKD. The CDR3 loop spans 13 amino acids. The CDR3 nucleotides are TGTGCCACCAGTGCGGGCATAGGGTCAGGCTACACCTTC. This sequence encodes CATSAGIGSGYTF.

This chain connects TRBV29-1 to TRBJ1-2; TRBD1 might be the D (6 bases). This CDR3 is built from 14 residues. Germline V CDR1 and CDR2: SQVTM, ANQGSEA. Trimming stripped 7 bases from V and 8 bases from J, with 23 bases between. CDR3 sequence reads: CSALEQGSFRGYTF. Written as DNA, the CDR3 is TGCAGCGCCTTGGAACAGGGATCTTTCCGAGGCTACACCTTC.

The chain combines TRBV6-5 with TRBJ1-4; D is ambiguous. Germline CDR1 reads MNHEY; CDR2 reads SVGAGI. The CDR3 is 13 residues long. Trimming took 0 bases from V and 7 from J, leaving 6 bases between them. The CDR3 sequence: CASSYSEVEKLFF. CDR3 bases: TGTGCCAGCAGTTACTCGGAGGTTGAAAAACTGTTTTTT.